Listed below are T cell receptor beta chains from one sample, sequenced in a study of PD-1 blockade in classical Hodgkin lymphoma. Method: immunoSEQ multiplex PCR; TCRdb's copy keeps in-frame clones and lacks some. The table includes some 14,000 clones, roughly 80% detected once. The specimen comprised peripheral blood mononuclear cells (PBMCs), sampled at baseline. Receptors were obtained from a human donor with classical Hodgkin lymphoma. The CDR3 runs from the conserved cysteine through the conserved F or W. Fields, in order: V gene, clone size, J gene, D gene, CDR3 DNA, CDR3 protein. The D gene is left open where the match is weak. The size field is filled for only some rows; it gives once, few, many or a size class.

v_call: TRBV14; clone_size: few; j_call: TRBJ2-3; d_call: NA; cdr3_nt: TGTGCCAGCAGCCCCGAGGACTGGGGGACAGATACGCAGTATTTT; cdr3_aa: CASSPEDWGTDTQYF
v_call: TRBV7-8; clone_size: NA; j_call: TRBJ2-7; d_call: NA; cdr3_nt: TGTGCCAGCAGCCCCGGGGGACGCTACGAGCAGTACTTC; cdr3_aa: CASSPGGRYEQYF
v_call: TRBV2; clone_size: once; j_call: TRBJ1-1; d_call: NA; cdr3_nt: TGTGCCACCTCGGGGCGGGGGGACACTGAAGCTTTCTTT; cdr3_aa: CATSGRGDTEAFF
v_call: TRBV5-1; clone_size: NA; j_call: TRBJ2-3; d_call: NA; cdr3_nt: TGCGCCAGCAGCCCCAGCCCGGGACCTGTCACAGATACGCAGTATTTT; cdr3_aa: CASSPSPGPVTDTQYF
v_call: TRBV19; clone_size: NA; j_call: TRBJ2-3; d_call: TRBD2; cdr3_nt: TGTGCCAGTAGTCCTACTAGCGGGGGGAGCACAGATACGCAGTATTTT; cdr3_aa: CASSPTSGGSTDTQYF
v_call: TRBV7-3; clone_size: NA; j_call: TRBJ2-1; d_call: TRBD2; cdr3_nt: TGTGCCAGCAGCTCCCCCGGGACTAGCGGGGGGAATGAGCAGTTCTTC; cdr3_aa: CASSSPGTSGGNEQFF
v_call: TRBV10-3; clone_size: NA; j_call: TRBJ1-5; d_call: NA; cdr3_nt: TGTGCCATCAGTGAGAGTAGGGATCAGCCCCAGCATTTT; cdr3_aa: CAISESRDQPQHF
v_call: TRBV11-2; clone_size: few; j_call: TRBJ1-5; d_call: TRBD1; cdr3_nt: TGTGCCAGCAGCTTGGGACAGACCAATCAGCCCCAGCATTTT; cdr3_aa: CASSLGQTNQPQHF
v_call: TRBV7-2; clone_size: NA; j_call: TRBJ1-5; d_call: NA; cdr3_nt: TGTGCCAGCAACAGGGACAATAGCAATCAGCCCCAGCATTTT; cdr3_aa: CASNRDNSNQPQHF
v_call: TRBV5-1; clone_size: NA; j_call: TRBJ2-7; d_call: NA; cdr3_nt: TGCGCCAGCAGCTTGGATGACCCCTGGGAGCAGTACTTC; cdr3_aa: CASSLDDPWEQYF
v_call: TRBV6-4; clone_size: NA; j_call: TRBJ1-6; d_call: NA; cdr3_nt: TGTGCCAGCAGTGAAGGTCACGATAATTCACCCCTCCACTTT; cdr3_aa: CASSEGHDNSPLHF
v_call: TRBV5-4; clone_size: NA; j_call: TRBJ2-3; d_call: TRBD2; cdr3_nt: TGTGCCAGCAGCTTGGAGCGGTCAGCGGGGGGGCAAGATACGCAGTATTTT; cdr3_aa: CASSLERSAGGQDTQYF
v_call: TRBV5-4; clone_size: NA; j_call: TRBJ2-3; d_call: NA; cdr3_nt: TGTGCCAGCAGCTTGTGGGACACCAGCACAGATACGCAGTATTTT; cdr3_aa: CASSLWDTSTDTQYF
v_call: TRBV7-2; clone_size: NA; j_call: TRBJ2-3; d_call: TRBD1; cdr3_nt: TGTGCCAGCAGCTTAAGGGGGCAGGGAGATACGCAGTATTTT; cdr3_aa: CASSLRGQGDTQYF
v_call: TRBV5-1; clone_size: NA; j_call: TRBJ2-3; d_call: TRBD1; cdr3_nt: TGCGCCAGCAGCCCAACTATTAAGACAGGGATGCGGACAGATACGCAGTATTTT; cdr3_aa: CASSPTIKTGMRTDTQYF
v_call: TRBV5-1; clone_size: NA; j_call: TRBJ1-2; d_call: NA; cdr3_nt: TGCGCCAGCAGCTTGGTGGGGCAGTACTATGGCTACACCTTC; cdr3_aa: CASSLVGQYYGYTF
v_call: TRBV5-4; clone_size: NA; j_call: TRBJ1-1; d_call: NA; cdr3_nt: TGTGCCAGCAGCTTGGGGGCAGGGGAGGGGACTGAAGCTTTCTTT; cdr3_aa: CASSLGAGEGTEAFF
v_call: TRBV28; clone_size: few; j_call: TRBJ1-2; d_call: TRBD1; cdr3_nt: TGTGCCAGCAGTTTCTCTGAGGGGGCAGGCTACACCTTC; cdr3_aa: CASSFSEGAGYTF
v_call: TRBV4-1; clone_size: NA; j_call: TRBJ1-2; d_call: NA; cdr3_nt: TGCGCCAGCAGCCAGGACCTCTATGGCTACACCTTC; cdr3_aa: CASSQDLYGYTF
v_call: TRBV21-1; clone_size: NA; j_call: TRBJ2-1; d_call: NA; cdr3_nt: TGTGCCAGCAGCCGTCCCCTAGCGGAGAAAAACAATGAGCAGTTCTTC; cdr3_aa: CASSRPLAEKNNEQFF
v_call: TRBV27; clone_size: NA; j_call: TRBJ2-7; d_call: TRBD1; cdr3_nt: TGTGCCAGCAGCGGGGACAGGGTAGGCTACGAGCAGTACTTC; cdr3_aa: CASSGDRVGYEQYF
v_call: TRBV19; clone_size: NA; j_call: TRBJ2-3; d_call: NA; cdr3_nt: TGTGCCAGTAAGTCCGGGAACACAGATACGCAGTATTTT; cdr3_aa: CASKSGNTDTQYF
v_call: TRBV19; clone_size: NA; j_call: TRBJ2-3; d_call: TRBD2; cdr3_nt: TGTGCCAGTAGTTATGGAGCGGGGTACACAGATACGCAGTATTTT; cdr3_aa: CASSYGAGYTDTQYF
v_call: TRBV19; clone_size: NA; j_call: TRBJ2-7; d_call: NA; cdr3_nt: TGTGCCAGTAGTAGCCTCACAGGGTCCTACGAGCAGTACTTC; cdr3_aa: CASSSLTGSYEQYF
v_call: TRBV5-1; clone_size: once; j_call: TRBJ2-1; d_call: NA; cdr3_nt: TGCGCCAGCAGCTTAAGGGACCCTGGCAACAATGAGCAGTTCTTC; cdr3_aa: CASSLRDPGNNEQFF
v_call: TRBV7-9; clone_size: NA; j_call: TRBJ2-7; d_call: TRBD1; cdr3_nt: TGTGCCAGCAGCCACACTACAGGGGACGAGCAGTACTTC; cdr3_aa: CASSHTTGDEQYF
v_call: TRBV11-2; clone_size: NA; j_call: TRBJ1-2; d_call: NA; cdr3_nt: TGTGCCAGCAGCTTAGAAGGTGCGGTGCTGGCTGGCTACACCTTC; cdr3_aa: CASSLEGAVLAGYTF
v_call: TRBV7-7; clone_size: few; j_call: TRBJ2-3; d_call: NA; cdr3_nt: TGTGCCAGCAGCCCTCTGGGGCCGGATACGCAGTATTTT; cdr3_aa: CASSPLGPDTQYF
v_call: TRBV2; clone_size: NA; j_call: TRBJ1-5; d_call: NA; cdr3_nt: TGTGCCAGCAGTACGACAGGAGGTTACAATCAGCCCCAGCATTTT; cdr3_aa: CASSTTGGYNQPQHF
v_call: TRBV30; clone_size: NA; j_call: TRBJ1-5; d_call: TRBD1; cdr3_nt: TGTGCCTGGAGTAAGGGACAGGGCCATCAGCCCCAGCATTTT; cdr3_aa: CAWSKGQGHQPQHF
v_call: TRBV30; clone_size: NA; j_call: TRBJ2-5; d_call: NA; cdr3_nt: TGTGCCTGGACCTCGGGGCCTGGGAAGACCCAGTACTTC; cdr3_aa: CAWTSGPGKTQYF
v_call: TRBV5-1; clone_size: few; j_call: TRBJ2-2; d_call: NA; cdr3_nt: TGCGCCAGCAGCTTGAACGTTAACGGGGAGCTGTTTTTT; cdr3_aa: CASSLNVNGELFF
v_call: TRBV5-1; clone_size: NA; j_call: TRBJ1-2; d_call: NA; cdr3_nt: TGCGCCAGCAGCAGTCAGATGCCTCCATATGGCTACACCTTC; cdr3_aa: CASSSQMPPYGYTF
v_call: TRBV7-3; clone_size: NA; j_call: TRBJ2-1; d_call: TRBD2; cdr3_nt: TGTGCCAGCAGCTTACTAGCGGGGGGGCCATACAATGAGCAGTTCTTC; cdr3_aa: CASSLLAGGPYNEQFF
v_call: TRBV6-1; clone_size: few; j_call: TRBJ2-7; d_call: TRBD1; cdr3_nt: TGTGCCAGCAGTCACGACAGGGGGGGGTCCGAGCAGTACTTC; cdr3_aa: CASSHDRGGSEQYF
v_call: TRBV6-5; clone_size: NA; j_call: TRBJ1-5; d_call: TRBD1; cdr3_nt: TGTGCCAGCAGTTTTACGACAGGGGGGAATCAGCCCCAGCATTTT; cdr3_aa: CASSFTTGGNQPQHF
v_call: TRBV29-1; clone_size: NA; j_call: TRBJ1-2; d_call: NA; cdr3_nt: TGCAGCGTTGGGGACGCATGGTGGGTTGATGGCTACACCTTC; cdr3_aa: CSVGDAWWVDGYTF
v_call: TRBV29-1; clone_size: NA; j_call: TRBJ2-1; d_call: TRBD2; cdr3_nt: TGCAGCGTTGAACTAGCGGGGGGGTTTGAGCAGTTCTTC; cdr3_aa: CSVELAGGFEQFF
v_call: TRBV4-1; clone_size: few; j_call: TRBJ2-5; d_call: NA; cdr3_nt: TGCGCCAGCAGCTTCAAGTGGGGCCCCGAGACCCAGTACTTC; cdr3_aa: CASSFKWGPETQYF
v_call: TRBV10-3; clone_size: few; j_call: TRBJ2-7; d_call: TRBD1; cdr3_nt: TGTGCCATCAGTGAGACCACAGGGGGCGCTGGGGGCGAGCAGTACTTC; cdr3_aa: CAISETTGGAGGEQYF
v_call: TRBV6-1; clone_size: NA; j_call: TRBJ1-5; d_call: TRBD1; cdr3_nt: TGTGCCAGTGGCGCAGAGGGACAGGGAGGTCAGCCCCAGCATTTT; cdr3_aa: CASGAEGQGGQPQHF
v_call: TRBV5-1; clone_size: NA; j_call: TRBJ1-5; d_call: NA; cdr3_nt: TGCGCCAGCAGCTTGGGTGGAGGGGACAATCAGCCCCAGCATTTT; cdr3_aa: CASSLGGGDNQPQHF
v_call: TRBV4-2; clone_size: NA; j_call: TRBJ1-1; d_call: TRBD1; cdr3_nt: TGTGCCAGCAGCCACCGACAGGGGGAAGGGAACACTGAAGCTTTCTTT; cdr3_aa: CASSHRQGEGNTEAFF
v_call: TRBV6-4; clone_size: once; j_call: TRBJ2-3; d_call: TRBD2; cdr3_nt: TGTGCCAGCAGTGACGGACTAGCCACAGATACGCAGTATTTT; cdr3_aa: CASSDGLATDTQYF
v_call: TRBV27; clone_size: NA; j_call: TRBJ2-3; d_call: TRBD1; cdr3_nt: TGTGCCAGCAGTCCGGGACAGGGACGGTCAGATACGCAGTATTTT; cdr3_aa: CASSPGQGRSDTQYF
v_call: TRBV2; clone_size: NA; j_call: TRBJ1-2; d_call: NA; cdr3_nt: TGTGCCAGCAAGCGAGACGGCGGGCCGTATGGCTACACCTTC; cdr3_aa: CASKRDGGPYGYTF
v_call: TRBV4-1; clone_size: NA; j_call: TRBJ2-7; d_call: NA; cdr3_nt: TGCGCCAGCAGCCAGGACACCAGTACCTACGAGCAGTACTTC; cdr3_aa: CASSQDTSTYEQYF